This TCR beta chain came from a study of a mutant IDH1 vaccine in newly diagnosed glioma. Overall study: Patients had received radiotherapy, temozolomide, or both previously, most receiving both.

Germline V gene data show CDR1 as SNHLY and CDR2 as FYNNEI. The CDR3 is 12 amino acids. Trimming took 8 bases from V and 4 from J, leaving 9 bases between them. Method: immunoSEQ multiplex PCR; TCRdb's copy keeps in-frame clones and lacks some. This table holds over 50,000 clones, around 89% found once. In regard to this clone: Its antigen is still unknown.

Time point denoted: week 5, during vaccination. Each dose delivered 300 ug of mutant IDH1 20-mer peptide subcutaneously with imiquimod. Diagnosis in the donors showed new WHO grade 3 or 4 astrocytomas that were IDH1-mutant and ATRX-lost. This chain links TRBV2 with TRBJ1-5; D is ambiguous. Sequenced material: PBMCs, taken from a glioma patient whose treatment included an IDH1 peptide vaccine. This sequence originates from a middle-aged woman with glioma. The CDR3 sequence is CASGQSNQPQHF. In DNA form, the CDR3 reads TGTGCCAGCGGGCAGTCAAATCAGCCCCAGCATTTT.